What follows are 5 T cell receptor beta chains derived from one specimen sequenced in a study of shared clonotypes between healthy human individuals (TCRdb year 2020). For the CD8 naive samples, CD45RO-negative cells were positively selected for CCR7, yielding a CD45RA+CCR7+ population from which TemRA cells were excluded. Library preparation employed the immunoSEQ multiplex PCR assay. Not all clones reach the TCRdb copy of this immuneACCESS table, which keeps in-frame sequences only. Checked studies attribute under half of the gap to unresolved V genes and leave the rest unexplained. This sample gives about 2,100,000 clones in total; around 93% of them show up just once. The ten largest clones take up approximately 1.7% of the sample. The sequencing input was naive CD8+ T cells from PBMCs. This specimen's cell subset or site label, interpreted: CD45RA+CCR7+. These receptors all come from a young man in good health. Some clones in this sample may be carry-over from other donors' samples.

The chain combines TRBV28 with TRBJ1-2; tentatively, D is TRBD1 (5 bases). V was cut by 6 bases and J by 4 bases, with 21 bases left in between. This CDR3 comprises 16 residues. CDR1 and CDR2 (germline): MDHEN, SYDVKM. In DNA, the CDR3 is TGTGCCAGCAGGCTGCGGAACCGGGACGGAGTCTATGGCTACACCTTC. Translated, it gives CASRLRNRDGVYGYTF.

About this clone itself: Its ends do not fully match the called genes, so a read error is possible. This chain connects TRBV27 to TRBJ2-2; no clear D. CDR1 MNHEY and CDR2 SMNVEV come from the germline V gene (reference sequence). The CDR3 contains 15 residues. The CDR3 region is CASSLSSLSRGELFF. CDR3 DNA sequence: TGTGCCAGCAGTCTATCAAGTCTCTCTCGCGGGGAGCTGTTTTTT.

CDR3 in DNA: TGTGCCAGTAGTATAGGAAGCCTAGGGACTCTCGGAGGGGGCAATGAGCAGTTCTTC. This gives the protein CASSIGSLGTLGGGNEQFF. The rearrangement uses TRBV19 and TRBJ2-1; D is possibly TRBD1 or TRBD2 (6 bases each). V lost 1 base, J lost 6 bases, and 25 bases lay in between. The CDR3 has 19 amino acids. The germline V gene has CDR1 LNHDA and CDR2 SQIVND (reference sequence).

As concerns this clone: In the same sample, other DNA sequences code for this CDR3. The rearrangement uses TRBV5-1 and TRBJ1-1; D not resolved. Between the trimmed V and J ends, which lost 4 bases and 2 bases, there was a span of 12 bases. Germline assignment: CDR1 SGHRS and CDR2 YFSETQ. This CDR3 spans 14 amino acids. CDR3 protein: CASSPGGENTEAFF. In DNA form, the CDR3 reads TGCGCCAGCAGCCCGGGTGGGGAAAACACTGAAGCTTTCTTT. The entire variable domain, with the rest obtained from reference TRBV5-1 and TRBJ1-1, is as follows: KAGVTQTPRYLIKTRGQQVTLSCSPISGHRSVSWYQQTPGQGLQFLFEYFSETQRNKGNFPGRFSGRQFSNSRSEMNVSTLELGDSALYLCASSPGGENTEAFFGQGTRLTVV.

The V gene is TRBV9, the J gene TRBJ2-7; 7 nucleotides agree with TRBD1. Germline lookup yields CDR1 SGDLS and CDR2 YYNGEE. The CDR3 extends over 14 amino acids. Germline trimming cut 4 bases from V and 3 bases from J; bases unmatched to any gene: 7. CDR3 DNA: TGTGCCAGCAGCACCCGGGACAGCCGCTACGAGCAGTACTTC. Translating it yields CASSTRDSRYEQYF.